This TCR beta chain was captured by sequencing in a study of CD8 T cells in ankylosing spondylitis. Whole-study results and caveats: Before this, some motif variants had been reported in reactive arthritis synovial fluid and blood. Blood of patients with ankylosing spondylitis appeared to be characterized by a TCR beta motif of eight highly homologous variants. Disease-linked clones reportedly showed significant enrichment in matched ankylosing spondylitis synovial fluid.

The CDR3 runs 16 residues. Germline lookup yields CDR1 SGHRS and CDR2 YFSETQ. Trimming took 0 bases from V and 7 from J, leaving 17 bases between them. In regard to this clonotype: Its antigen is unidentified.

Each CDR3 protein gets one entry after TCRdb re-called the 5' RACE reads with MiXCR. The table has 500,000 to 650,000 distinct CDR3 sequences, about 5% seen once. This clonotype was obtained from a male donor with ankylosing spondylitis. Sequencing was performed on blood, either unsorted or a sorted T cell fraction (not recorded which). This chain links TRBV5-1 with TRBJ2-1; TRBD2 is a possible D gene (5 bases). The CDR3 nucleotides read TGCGCCAGCAGCTTGGAACCCCGGGGTACGGGAAATGAGCAGTTCTTC. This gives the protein CASSLEPRGTGNEQFF.